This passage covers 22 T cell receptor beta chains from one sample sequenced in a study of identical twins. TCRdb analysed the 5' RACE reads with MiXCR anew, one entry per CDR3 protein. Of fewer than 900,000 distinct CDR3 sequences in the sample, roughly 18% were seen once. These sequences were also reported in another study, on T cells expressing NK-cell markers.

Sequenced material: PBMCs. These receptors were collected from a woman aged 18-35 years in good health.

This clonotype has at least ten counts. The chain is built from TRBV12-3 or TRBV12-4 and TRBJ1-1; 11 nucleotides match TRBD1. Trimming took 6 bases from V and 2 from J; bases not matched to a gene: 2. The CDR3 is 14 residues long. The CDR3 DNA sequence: TGTGCCAGCAGCAGGACAGGGGGCAACACTGAAGCTTTCTTT. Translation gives CASSRTGGNTEAFF.

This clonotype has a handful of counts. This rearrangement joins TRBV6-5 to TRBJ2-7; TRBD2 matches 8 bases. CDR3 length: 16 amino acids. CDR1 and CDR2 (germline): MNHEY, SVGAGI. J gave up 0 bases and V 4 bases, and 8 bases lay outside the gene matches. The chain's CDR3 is CASSSGGVGFSYEQYF. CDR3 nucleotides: TGTGCCAGCAGTTCCGGGGGGGTTGGGTTCTCCTACGAGCAGTACTTC.

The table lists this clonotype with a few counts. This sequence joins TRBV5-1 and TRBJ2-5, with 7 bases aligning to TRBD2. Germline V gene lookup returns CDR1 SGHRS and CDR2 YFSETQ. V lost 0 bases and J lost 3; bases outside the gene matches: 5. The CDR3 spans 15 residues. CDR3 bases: TGCGCCAGCAGCTTGGGTGCGGGGGTTAAAGAGACCCAGTACTTC. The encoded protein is CASSLGAGVKETQYF.

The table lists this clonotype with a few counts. The CDR3 loop is CASSLGGNSEQFF. CDR3 nucleotide sequence: TGTGCCAGCAGCTTGGGGGGGAACAGTGAGCAGTTCTTC. The V call is TRBV7-3, the J call TRBJ2-1; 7 nucleotides agree with TRBD2. The CDR3 sequence is 13 residues long. V shed 3 bases, J shed 9 bases, and the junction held 5 bases outside the gene matches. CDR1 and CDR2 from the germline V gene are SGHTA and FQGTGA.

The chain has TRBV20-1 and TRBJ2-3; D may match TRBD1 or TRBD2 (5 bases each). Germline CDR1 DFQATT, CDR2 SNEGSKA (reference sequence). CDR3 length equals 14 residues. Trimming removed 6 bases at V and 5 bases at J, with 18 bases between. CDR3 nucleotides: TGCAGTGCCCACGGGACCCAGCGTAGAGATACGCAGTATTTT. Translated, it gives CSAHGTQRRDTQYF.

The CDR3 sequence: CASSKTGTGSFTGELFF. As DNA, the CDR3 is TGTGCCAGCAGCAAAACCGGGACAGGGTCGTTTACCGGGGAGCTGTTTTTT. The chain uses TRBV7-2 and TRBJ2-2; 9 nucleotides agree with TRBD1. Germline V gives CDR1 SGHTA, CDR2 FQGNSA. The CDR3 sequence is 17 residues long. The junction had 12 bases not matched to a gene; V was cut back by 5 bases and J by 5 bases.

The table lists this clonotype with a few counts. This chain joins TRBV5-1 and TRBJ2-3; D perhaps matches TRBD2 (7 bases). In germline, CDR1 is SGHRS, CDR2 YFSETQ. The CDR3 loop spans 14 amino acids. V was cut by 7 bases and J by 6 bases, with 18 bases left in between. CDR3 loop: CASWGRGGDDTQYF. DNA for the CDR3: TGCGCCAGCTGGGGAAGGGGGGGCGATGATACGCAGTATTTT.

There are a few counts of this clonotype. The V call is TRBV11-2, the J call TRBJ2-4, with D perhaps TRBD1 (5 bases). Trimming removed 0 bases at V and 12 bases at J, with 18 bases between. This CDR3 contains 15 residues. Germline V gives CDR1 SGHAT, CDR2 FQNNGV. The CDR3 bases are TGTGCCAGCAGCTTAGAAGGGGCGGAGTTAACTAATCAGTACTTC. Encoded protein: CASSLEGAELTNQYF.

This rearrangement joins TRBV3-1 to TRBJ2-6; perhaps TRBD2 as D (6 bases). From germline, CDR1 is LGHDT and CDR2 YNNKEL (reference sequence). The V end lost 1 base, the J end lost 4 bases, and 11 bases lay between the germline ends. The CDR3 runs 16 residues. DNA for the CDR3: TGTGCCAGCAGCCAAGCTCCGGGGGTAGGGGCCAACGTCCTGACTTTC. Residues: CASSQAPGVGANVLTF.

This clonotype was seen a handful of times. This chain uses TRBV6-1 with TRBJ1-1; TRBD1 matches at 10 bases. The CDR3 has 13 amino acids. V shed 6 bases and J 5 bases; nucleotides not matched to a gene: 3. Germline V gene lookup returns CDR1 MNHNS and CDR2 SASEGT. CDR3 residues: CASRGQGETEAFF. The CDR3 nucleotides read TGTGCCAGCAGAGGACAGGGGGAGACTGAAGCTTTCTTT.

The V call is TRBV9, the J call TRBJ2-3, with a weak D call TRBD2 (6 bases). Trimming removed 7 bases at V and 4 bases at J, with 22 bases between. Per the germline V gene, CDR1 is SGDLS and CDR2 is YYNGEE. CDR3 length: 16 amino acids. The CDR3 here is CASEGLASRYSDTQYF. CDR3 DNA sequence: TGTGCCAGCGAGGGACTTGCTAGCCGATACTCAGATACGCAGTATTTT. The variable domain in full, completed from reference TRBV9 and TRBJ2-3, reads DSGVTQTPKHLITATGQRVTLRCSPRSGDLSVYWYQQSLDQGLQFLIQYYNGEERAKGNILERFSAQQFPDLHSELNLSSLELGDSALYFCASEGLASRYSDTQYFGPGTRLTVL.

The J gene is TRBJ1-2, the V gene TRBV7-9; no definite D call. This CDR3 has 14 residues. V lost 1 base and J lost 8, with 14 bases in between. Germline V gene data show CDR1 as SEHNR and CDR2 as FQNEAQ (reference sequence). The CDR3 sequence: CASSLGSPVKGYTF. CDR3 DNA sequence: TGTGCCAGCAGCTTAGGTAGTCCGGTAAAGGGCTACACCTTC.

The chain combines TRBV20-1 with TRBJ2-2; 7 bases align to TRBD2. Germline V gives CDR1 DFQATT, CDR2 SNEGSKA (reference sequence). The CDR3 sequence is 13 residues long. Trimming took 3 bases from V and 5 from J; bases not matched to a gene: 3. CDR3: CSASTGGTGELFF. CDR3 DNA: TGCAGTGCTAGTACCGGGGGGACCGGGGAGCTGTTTTTT.

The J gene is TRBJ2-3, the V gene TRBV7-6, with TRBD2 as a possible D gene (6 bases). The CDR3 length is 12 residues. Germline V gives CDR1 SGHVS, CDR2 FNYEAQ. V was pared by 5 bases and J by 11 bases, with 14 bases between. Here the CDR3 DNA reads TGTGCCAGCAGCCTCGACTGGAGGGTGCAGTATTTT. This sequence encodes CASSLDWRVQYF.

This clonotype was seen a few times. CDR3 loop: CASSYDSRGSPLHF. The CDR3 DNA is TGTGCCAGCAGTTATGACAGCCGAGGTTCACCCCTCCACTTT. The J gene is TRBJ1-6, the V gene TRBV27; D perhaps matches TRBD1 (5 bases). This CDR3 has 14 amino acids. Germline-derived CDR1 and CDR2 are MNHEY and SMNVEV (reference sequence). Trimming stripped 4 bases from V and 9 bases from J, with 13 bases between.

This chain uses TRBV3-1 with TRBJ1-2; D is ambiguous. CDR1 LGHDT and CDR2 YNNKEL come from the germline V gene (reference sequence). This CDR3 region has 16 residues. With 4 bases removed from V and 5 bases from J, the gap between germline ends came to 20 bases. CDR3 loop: CASSRSLRQILYGYTF. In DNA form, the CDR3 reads TGTGCCAGCAGCCGGAGTTTGAGGCAAATATTATATGGCTACACCTTC.

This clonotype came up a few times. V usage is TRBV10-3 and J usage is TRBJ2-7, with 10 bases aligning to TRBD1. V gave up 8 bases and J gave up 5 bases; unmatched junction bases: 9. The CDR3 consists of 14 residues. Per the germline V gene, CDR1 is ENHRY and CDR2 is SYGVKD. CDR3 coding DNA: TGTGCCATCGGTACTAGCGGACAGGGGGACGAGCAGTACTTC. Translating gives CAIGTSGQGDEQYF.

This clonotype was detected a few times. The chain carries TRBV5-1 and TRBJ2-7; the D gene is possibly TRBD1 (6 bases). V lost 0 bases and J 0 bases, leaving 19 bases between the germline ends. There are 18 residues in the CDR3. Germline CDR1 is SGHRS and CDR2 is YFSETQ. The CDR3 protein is CASSLGLQGNPLSYEQYF. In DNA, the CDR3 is TGCGCCAGCAGCTTGGGACTACAGGGTAACCCTCTCTCCTACGAGCAGTACTTC.

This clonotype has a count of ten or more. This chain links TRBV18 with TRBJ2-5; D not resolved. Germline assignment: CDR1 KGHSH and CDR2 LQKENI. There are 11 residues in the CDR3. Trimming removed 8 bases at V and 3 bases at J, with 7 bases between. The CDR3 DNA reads TGTGCCAGCAGCCCGAAAGAGACCCAGTACTTC. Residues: CASSPKETQYF.

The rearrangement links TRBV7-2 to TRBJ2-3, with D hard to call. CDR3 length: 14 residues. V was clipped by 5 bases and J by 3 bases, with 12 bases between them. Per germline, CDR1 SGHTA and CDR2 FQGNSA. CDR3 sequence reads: CASSRAIGTDTQYF. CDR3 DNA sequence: TGTGCCAGCAGCCGGGCAATCGGGACAGATACGCAGTATTTT.

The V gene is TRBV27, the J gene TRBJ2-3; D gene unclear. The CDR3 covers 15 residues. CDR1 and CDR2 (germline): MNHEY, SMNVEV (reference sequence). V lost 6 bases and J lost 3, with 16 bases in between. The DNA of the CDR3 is TGTGCCAGCAGCCCAAGGTGGTCTGGGACAGATACGCAGTATTTT. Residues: CASSPRWSGTDTQYF.

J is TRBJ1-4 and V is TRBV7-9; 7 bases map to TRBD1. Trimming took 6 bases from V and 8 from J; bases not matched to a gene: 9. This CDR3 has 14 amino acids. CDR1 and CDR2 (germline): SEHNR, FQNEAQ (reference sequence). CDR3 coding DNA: TGTGCCAGCAGTTCCGGGACAGAACCCGAAAAACTGTTTTTT. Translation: CASSSGTEPEKLFF. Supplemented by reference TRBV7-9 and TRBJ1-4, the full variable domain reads DTGVSQNPRHKITKRGQNVTFRCDPISEHNRLYWYRQTLGQGPEFLTYFQNEAQLEKSRLLSDRFSAERPKGSFSTLEIQRTEQGDSAMYLCASSSGTEPEKLFFGSGTQLSVL.